This T cell receptor (beta chain) was identified in a study of blood T cell repertoires in COVID-19. In the study overall: The analysed material was cDNA or gDNA that came from T cells, B-cell-depleted T cells, or PBMCs.

Profiled with immunoSEQ multiplex PCR; TCRdb holds only in-frame clones, not every one. The sample shows more than 150,000 clones, over 60% of them seen only once. V was pared by 3 bases and J by 4 bases, with 5 bases of the junction left unmatched. Germline values: CDR1 SQVTM, CDR2 ANQGSEA. This CDR3 has 14 residues. The chain recombines TRBV29-1 with TRBJ1-4; 7 nucleotides agree with TRBD1. The receptor was derived from a woman between 65 and 79 years old with acute or convalescent COVID-19. The material sequenced was peripheral blood. The CDR3 DNA reads as TGCAGCGTTGACAGGGGGATCGGTAATGAAAAACTGTTTTTT. This encodes CSVDRGIGNEKLFF.